This entry features one TCR beta chain sequence. The antigen remains undetermined. The sample comes from a study of cytomegalovirus exposure and HLA in healthy donors. Study-wide results and limits: The TCR clusters that emerged in the first cohort tended, a later analysis found, to co-occur in the 120 or so validation repertoires.

Only in-frame clones appear in the TCRdb table, and some are missing; sequencing was by immunoSEQ multiplex PCR. The repertoire holds 95,000 to 150,000 clones, with 89% as singletons. The donors belonged to the approximately 130-subject validation cohort, separate from the roughly 700-subject first cohort. Between the trimmed V and J ends, which lost 5 bases and 0 bases, there was a span of 10 bases. There are 15 residues in the CDR3. Germline V gene data show CDR1 as MGHDK and CDR2 as SYGVNS. The sequence was obtained from a woman aged 18-29 years in good health and CMV-seronegative. Sequencing used PBMCs. The chain recombines TRBV25-1 with TRBJ2-2, with a tentative D call TRBD2 (5 bases). In nucleotides, the CDR3 is TGTGCCAGCAGTTTAGCGAGCCCGAACACCGGGGAGCTGTTTTTT. Protein: CASSLASPNTGELFF.